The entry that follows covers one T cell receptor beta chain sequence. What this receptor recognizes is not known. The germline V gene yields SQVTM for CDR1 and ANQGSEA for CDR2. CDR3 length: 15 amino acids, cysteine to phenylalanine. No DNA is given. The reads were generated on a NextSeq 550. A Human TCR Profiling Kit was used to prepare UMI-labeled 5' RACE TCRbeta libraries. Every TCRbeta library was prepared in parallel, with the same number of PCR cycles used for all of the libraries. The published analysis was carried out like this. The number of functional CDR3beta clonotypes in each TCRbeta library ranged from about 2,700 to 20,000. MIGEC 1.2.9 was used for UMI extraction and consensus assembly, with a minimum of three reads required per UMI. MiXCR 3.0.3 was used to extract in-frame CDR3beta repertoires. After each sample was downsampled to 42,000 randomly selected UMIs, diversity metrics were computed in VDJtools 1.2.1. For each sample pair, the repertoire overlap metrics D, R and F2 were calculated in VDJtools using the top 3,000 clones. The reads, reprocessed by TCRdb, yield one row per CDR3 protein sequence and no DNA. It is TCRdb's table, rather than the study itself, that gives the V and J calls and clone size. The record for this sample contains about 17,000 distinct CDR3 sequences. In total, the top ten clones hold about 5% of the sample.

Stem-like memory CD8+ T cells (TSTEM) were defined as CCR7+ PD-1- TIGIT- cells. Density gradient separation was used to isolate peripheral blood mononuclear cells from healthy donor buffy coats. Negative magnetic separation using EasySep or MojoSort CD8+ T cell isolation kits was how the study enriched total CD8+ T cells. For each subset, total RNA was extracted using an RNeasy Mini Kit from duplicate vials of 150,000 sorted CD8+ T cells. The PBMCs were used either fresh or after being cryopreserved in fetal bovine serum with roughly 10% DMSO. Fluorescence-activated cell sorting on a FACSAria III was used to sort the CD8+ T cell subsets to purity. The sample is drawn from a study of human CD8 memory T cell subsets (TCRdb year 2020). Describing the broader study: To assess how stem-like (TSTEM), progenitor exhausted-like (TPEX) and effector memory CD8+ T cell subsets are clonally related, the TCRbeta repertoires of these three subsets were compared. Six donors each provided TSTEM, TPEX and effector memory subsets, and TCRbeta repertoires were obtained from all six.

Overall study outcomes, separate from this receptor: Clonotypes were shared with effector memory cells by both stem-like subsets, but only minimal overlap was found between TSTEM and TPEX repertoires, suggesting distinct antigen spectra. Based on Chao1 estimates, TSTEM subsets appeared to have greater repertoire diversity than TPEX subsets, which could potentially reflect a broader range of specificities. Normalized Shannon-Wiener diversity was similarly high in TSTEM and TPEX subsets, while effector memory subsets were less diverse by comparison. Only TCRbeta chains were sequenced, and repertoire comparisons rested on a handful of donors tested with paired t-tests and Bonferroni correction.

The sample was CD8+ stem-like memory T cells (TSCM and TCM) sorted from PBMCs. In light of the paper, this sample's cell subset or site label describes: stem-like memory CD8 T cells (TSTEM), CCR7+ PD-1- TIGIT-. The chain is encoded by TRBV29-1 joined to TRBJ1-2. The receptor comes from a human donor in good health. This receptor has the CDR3 CSVVLQITKHYGYTF.